These 9 T cell receptor beta chains were sequenced from one sample in a study of T cells of healthy individuals. TCRdb reprocessed the 5' RACE reads via MiXCR and lists one record per CDR3 protein. This sample has about 100,000 distinct CDR3 sequences, with under 20% found just once. The origin of the receptors is a human donor in good health.

V is TRBV2 and J is TRBJ2-7, with D perhaps matching TRBD2 (6 bases). The CDR3 is 15 residues long. The germline V and J ends were trimmed by 4 bases and 4 bases, with 17 bases remaining between them. Germline values: CDR1 SNHLY, CDR2 FYNNEI. CDR3 coding DNA: TGTGCCAGCAGTGTCCCGAGGGACTTCTATTACGAGCAGTACTTC. The encoded protein is CASSVPRDFYYEQYF.

The chain is built from TRBV6-5 and TRBJ1-1; perhaps TRBD1 as D (5 bases). Trimming pared 5 bases from V and 10 bases from J, leaving 17 bases between. The germline V gene has CDR1 MNHEY and CDR2 SVGAGI. There are 13 residues in the CDR3. For the CDR3, the DNA is TGTGCCAGCAGTACTCGAACTGGGGCTGGAGCTTTCTTT. As protein: CASSTRTGAGAFF.

This chain joins TRBV27 and TRBJ1-6; D is uncertain. CDR3 length: 13 residues. V was pared by 3 bases and J by 7 bases, with 7 bases between. Germline CDR1 is MNHEY and CDR2 is SMNVEV (reference sequence). The CDR3 sequence is CASSFGGNSPLHF. The DNA for the CDR3 is TGTGCCAGCAGTTTCGGCGGGAATTCACCCCTCCACTTT.

V is TRBV6-1 and J is TRBJ2-3; D may be TRBD2 (6 bases). The CDR3 has 15 amino acids. Germline V gene sequence: CDR1 MNHNS, CDR2 SASEGT. V was pared by 6 bases and J by 3 bases, with 16 bases between. Written as DNA, the CDR3 is TGTGCCAGCAGCCCAACGGGAGTAGGAACAGATACGCAGTATTTT. Translated, it gives CASSPTGVGTDTQYF.

The chain links TRBV6-5 to TRBJ2-5; 8 bases are shared with TRBD1. Germline loops: CDR1 MNHEY, CDR2 SVGAGI. This CDR3 contains 16 residues. J lost 2 bases, V lost 2 bases, and 7 bases had no gene match. CDR3 region: CASSYGRGRGQETQYF. The CDR3 coding sequence is TGTGCCAGCAGTTACGGCAGGGGGCGGGGACAAGAGACCCAGTACTTC.

The J gene is TRBJ1-1, the V gene TRBV7-8; D is possibly TRBD1 (5 bases). Deletions cut 1 base from V and 6 bases from J, with 12 bases between. CDR3 length: 14 residues. From germline, CDR1 is SGHVS and CDR2 FQNEAQ. As DNA, the CDR3 is TGTGCCAGCAGCTTAGAGTTGGGGGGTCCTGAAGCTTTCTTT. The encoded protein is CASSLELGGPEAFF.

This chain joins TRBV27 and TRBJ1-2; D ambiguous. V dropped 1 base and J dropped 0 bases, with 6 bases sitting between them. The CDR3 has 14 amino acids. Germline CDR1 and CDR2: MNHEY and SMNVEV (reference sequence). The chain's CDR3 is CASSLYGSNYGYTF. The CDR3 DNA is TGTGCCAGCAGTTTATACGGCTCTAACTATGGCTACACCTTC.

This clonotype was found many times. The chain uses TRBV5-1 and TRBJ1-2; D gene unclear. Trimming took 0 bases from V and 3 from J, leaving 6 bases between them. The CDR3 runs to 13 residues. CDR1 is SGHRS, CDR2 YFSETQ, per germline. DNA of the CDR3: TGCGCCAGCAGCTTGGATGTAGACTATGGCTACACCTTC. It encodes CASSLDVDYGYTF.

This clonotype was seen a few times. This chain joins TRBV6-1 and TRBJ2-7; 7 nucleotides align to TRBD2. The germline CDR1 and CDR2 sequences are MNHNS and SASEGT. The length of the CDR3 is 15 residues. V shed 5 bases, J shed 6 bases, and the junction held 13 bases outside the gene matches. For the CDR3, the DNA is TGTGCCAGCAGTCCTCGGGACTATGGACCCCGCGAGCAGTACTTC. Translation: CASSPRDYGPREQYF.